The 29 T cell receptor beta chains reported below all come from one sample, sequenced in a study of siplizumab effects on memory and regulatory T cells (dated by TCRdb to about 2019). Library method: the immunoSEQ multiplex PCR assay. TCRdb mirrors the immuneACCESS table, restricted to in-frame sequences. Some clones are absent from its copies; in checked studies, under half trace to an unresolved V gene, and the reason for the others is unknown. For this sample the table gives fewer than 110,000 clones, of which about 93% were detected only once. Clones ranked in the top ten supply approximately 12% of the sample. Input material: non-Treg CD4+ T cells sorted from blood. The cell subset or site label, read with the paper, signifies: FACS-sorted unstimulated CD4+ non-regulatory T cells. Receptors originate from a human donor in good health.

V is TRBV6-6 and J is TRBJ1-4, with 8 nucleotides matching TRBD1. With 4 bases clipped from V and 14 bases from J, the junction kept 6 bases outside the gene matches. Germline values: CDR1 MNHNY, CDR2 SVGAGI (reference sequence). There are 12 residues in the CDR3. In DNA, the CDR3 is TGTGCCAGCAGTTCGACAGGGGTAAGGCTGTTTTTT. Translating gives CASSSTGVRLFF.

This chain links TRBV11-3 with TRBJ2-1; unclear D gene. V was shortened by 1 base and J by 8 bases, with 12 bases between the two germline ends. Germline loops: CDR1 SGHNT, CDR2 YENEEA. This CDR3 has 14 residues. CDR3 region: CASSLGRSSHEQFF. CDR3 sequence (DNA): TGTGCCAGCAGCTTAGGACGTTCCAGCCATGAGCAGTTCTTC. The full variable domain, in which reference TRBV11-3 and TRBJ2-1 provide the parts outside the CDR3, is EAGVVQSPRYKIIEKKQPVAFWCNPISGHNTLYWYLQNLGQGPELLIRYENEEAVDDSQLPKDRFSAERLKGVDSTLKIQPAELGDSAVYLCASSLGRSSHEQFFGPGTRLTVL.

The rearrangement uses TRBV2 and TRBJ1-1; possibly TRBD1 for D (6 bases). Germline-derived CDR1 and CDR2 are SNHLY and FYNNEI. The length of the CDR3 is 15 residues. V lost 6 bases and J 4 bases, leaving 18 bases between the germline ends. Written as DNA, the CDR3 is TGTGCCAGCAGCCCCGCGTACGGGACAATCACTGAAGCTTTCTTT. Protein sequence: CASSPAYGTITEAFF.

This chain links TRBV18 with TRBJ1-1; D unresolved. V lost 4 bases and J 0 bases, leaving 0 bases between the germline ends. The CDR3 length is 11 residues. CDR1 and CDR2 (germline): KGHSH, LQKENI. CDR3 coding DNA: TGTGCCAGCTCACTGAACACTGAAGCTTTCTTT. Translation: CASSLNTEAFF.

V gene TRBV6-5 combines with J gene TRBJ2-7; 9 bases map to TRBD2. Germline CDR1 is MNHEY and CDR2 is SVGAGI. CDR3 length equals 15 residues. The ends lost 7 bases at V and 3 bases at J; junction bases unmatched: 10. The CDR3 loop is CASKDSGSDSYEQYF. The CDR3 DNA reads TGTGCCAGCAAAGATAGCGGGAGTGATAGCTACGAGCAGTACTTC.

The V and J genes are TRBV7-9 and TRBJ1-1; 9 bases are a match to TRBD1. Germline-derived CDR1 and CDR2 are SEHNR and FQNEAQ (reference sequence). Germline trimming cut 5 bases from V and 5 bases from J; bases unmatched to any gene: 12. The CDR3 consists of 16 residues. CDR3 DNA: TGTGCCAGCAGCCGGGTCCCGGGACAGGGAGCAACTGAAGCTTTCTTT. Its protein is CASSRVPGQGATEAFF.

The V and J genes are TRBV29-1 and TRBJ2-3; D is uncertain. CDR3 size: 11 residues. The V and J ends lost 3 bases and 5 bases respectively, with 6 bases between them. Germline V lookup: CDR1 SQVTM, CDR2 ANQGSEA. In DNA form, the CDR3 reads TGCAGCGTTGAGTCAGGAGATACGCAGTATTTT. Translated: CSVESGDTQYF.

The rearrangement uses TRBV4-1 and TRBJ1-2; D perhaps matches TRBD1 (5 bases). Germline loops: CDR1 MGHRA, CDR2 YSYEKL. The CDR3 runs 14 residues. V lost 1 base, J lost 4 bases, and 10 bases lay in between. Here the CDR3 reads CASSQGGGVYGYTF. In DNA form, the CDR3 reads TGCGCCAGCAGCCAAGGTGGGGGGGTCTATGGCTACACCTTC.

This chain joins TRBV28 and TRBJ1-1; D possibly corresponds to TRBD1 (6 bases). This CDR3 region has 14 residues. The V and J ends lost 2 bases and 4 bases respectively, with 11 bases between them. Germline assignment: CDR1 MDHEN and CDR2 SYDVKM. The CDR3 reads CASSLVWGRTEAFF. CDR3 bases: TGTGCCAGCAGTTTAGTTTGGGGGCGCACTGAAGCTTTCTTT.

This clone was seen only once. This sequence joins TRBV28 and TRBJ1-3; D not resolved. V was shortened by 1 base and J by 1 base, with 8 bases between the two germline ends. Germline V gene lookup returns CDR1 MDHEN and CDR2 SYDVKM. The CDR3 loop spans 15 amino acids. The CDR3 protein is CASSLLRPSGNTIYF. The CDR3 nucleotides read TGTGCCAGCAGTTTATTACGTCCGTCTGGAAACACCATATATTTT.

V usage is TRBV7-2 and J usage is TRBJ2-2, with D maybe TRBD2 (5 bases). V was trimmed by 5 bases and J by 0 bases, leaving 19 bases between them. This CDR3 contains 18 residues. Germline CDR1 reads SGHTA; CDR2 reads FQGNSA. As DNA, the CDR3 is TGTGCCAGCAGCCCCCTGCCTCCTAGCAGACCGAACACCGGGGAGCTGTTTTTT. It codes for CASSPLPPSRPNTGELFF. Using reference TRBV7-2 and TRBJ2-2 for the parts outside the CDR3, the full variable domain is GAGVSQSPSNKVTEKGKDVELRCDPISGHTALYWYRQSLGQGLEFLIYFQGNSAPDKSGLPSDRFSAERTGGSVSTLTIQRTQQEDSAVYLCASSPLPPSRPNTGELFFGEGSRLTVL.

This rearrangement joins TRBV19 to TRBJ2-2, with a weak D call TRBD2 (5 bases). CDR1 LNHDA and CDR2 SQIVND come from the germline V gene (reference sequence). CDR3 size: 17 residues. V dropped 4 bases and J dropped 2 bases, with 17 bases sitting between them. The CDR3 protein is CASSNTLGSGNTGELFF. The CDR3 DNA sequence: TGTGCCAGTAGTAACACCTTGGGATCGGGAAACACCGGGGAGCTGTTTTTT.

The chain carries TRBV10-3 and TRBJ2-7; D unclear. Germline V gene sequence: CDR1 ENHRY, CDR2 SYGVKD. The CDR3 runs 13 residues. V gave up 4 bases and J gave up 5 bases, with 12 bases separating them. The CDR3 loop is CAISGVGGNEQYF. The DNA for the CDR3 is TGTGCCATCAGTGGGGTGGGTGGGAACGAGCAGTACTTC.

In its sample, this clone was seen a few times. The chain recombines TRBV5-6 with TRBJ1-4; D call uncertain. Germline-derived CDR1 and CDR2 are SGHDT and YYEEEE. The CDR3 spans 16 residues. Trimming removed 0 bases at V and 0 bases at J, with 9 bases between. The CDR3 nucleotides are TGTGCCAGCAGCTTGGACAGAGAGACAACTAATGAAAAACTGTTTTTT. It yields the protein CASSLDRETTNEKLFF.

The table lists this clone with a count of one. The CDR3 DNA is TGTGCCAGCAGGATAGGGGGAATGAACACTGAAGCTTTCTTT. Translating gives CASRIGGMNTEAFF. The V and J genes are TRBV6-6 and TRBJ1-1; TRBD1 is a possible D gene (6 bases). Germline assignment: CDR1 MNHNY and CDR2 SVGAGI (reference sequence). Trimming shortened V by 6 bases and J by 0 bases, and 11 bases separated the two germline ends. This CDR3 contains 14 residues.

The chain has TRBV7-3 and TRBJ2-7; D unresolved. Deletions cut 1 base from V and 6 bases from J, with 10 bases between. The CDR3 length is 13 residues. The V gene's germline CDR1 is SGHTA and CDR2 FQGTGA. The CDR3 reads CASSLRNIGEQYF. The CDR3 nucleotides are TGTGCCAGCAGCTTAAGGAATATCGGCGAGCAGTACTTC.

The chain links TRBV18 to TRBJ2-7, with TRBD2 matching over 9 bases. Trimming took 1 base from V and 0 from J; bases not matched to a gene: 10. The CDR3 is 18 amino acids. The germline V gene has CDR1 KGHSH and CDR2 LQKENI. For the CDR3, the DNA is TGTGCCAGCTCACCACTAGCGGGAGATTTATTGAGCTCCTACGAGCAGTACTTC. Translated: CASSPLAGDLLSSYEQYF.

This clone was seen once. The genes are TRBV7-6 and TRBJ1-5, with 9 bases that match TRBD1. Germline assignment: CDR1 SGHVS and CDR2 FNYEAQ. Unmatched junction bases numbered 7, after V lost 1 base and J lost 6 bases. The length of the CDR3 is 16 residues. CDR3 residues: CASSLGPGQGLQPQHF. The CDR3 DNA reads TGTGCCAGCAGCTTAGGCCCCGGACAGGGGCTTCAGCCCCAGCATTTT. Supplemented by reference TRBV7-6 and TRBJ1-5, the full variable domain reads GAGVSQSPRYKVTKRGQDVALRCDPISGHVSLYWYRQALGQGPEFLTYFNYEAQQDKSGLPNDRFSAERPEGSISTLTIQRTEQRDSAMYRCASSLGPGQGLQPQHFGDGTRLSIL.

This clone has just a few counts. CDR3 protein: CASSQDSRAGSPLHF. In nucleotides, the CDR3 is TGTGCCAGCAGCCAAGATAGCAGGGCAGGTTCACCCCTCCACTTT. V usage is TRBV14 and J usage is TRBJ1-6; D is perhaps TRBD1 (5 bases). This CDR3 spans 15 amino acids. Looked up from germline, CDR1 is SGHDN and CDR2 is FVKESK. The germline V and J ends were trimmed by 0 bases and 9 bases, with 12 bases remaining between them.

For the CDR3, the DNA is TGCGCCAGCAGCTTGGACTCCGTTTCCTACGAGCAGTACTTC. Protein product: CASSLDSVSYEQYF. The chain recombines TRBV5-1 with TRBJ2-7; D is unresolved. Per germline, CDR1 SGHRS and CDR2 YFSETQ. This CDR3 has 14 amino acids. The V end was cut by 0 bases, the J end by 1 base, with 8 bases between.

The V call is TRBV19, the J call TRBJ1-4, with unresolved D. V was trimmed by 10 bases and J by 5 bases, leaving 14 bases between them. This CDR3 spans 13 amino acids. Per germline, CDR1 LNHDA and CDR2 SQIVND (reference sequence). The chain's CDR3 is CATTDQGNEKLFF. CDR3 bases: TGTGCCACCACGGACCAAGGGAATGAAAAACTGTTTTTT.

The J gene is TRBJ1-2, the V gene TRBV29-1, with D unclear. V was trimmed by 6 bases and J by 4 bases, leaving 18 bases between them. Looked up from germline, CDR1 is SQVTM and CDR2 is ANQGSEA. CDR3 length: 14 amino acids. The CDR3 DNA reads TGCAGCGTCTCATCCCGGGCGGCGGGCTATGGCTACACCTTC. The encoded protein is CSVSSRAAGYGYTF.

J is TRBJ1-4 and V is TRBV19, with 7 bases lining up with TRBD1. The CDR3 sequence is 16 residues long. Germline V gene lookup returns CDR1 LNHDA and CDR2 SQIVND (reference sequence). Trimming removed 5 bases from V and 5 bases from J; junction bases left unmatched: 11. The CDR3 DNA is TGTGCCAGTAGTGCCAGAGGGGACAGCGTAAATGAAAAACTGTTTTTT. Translation gives CASSARGDSVNEKLFF.

For the CDR3, the DNA is TGTGCCAGCAGACACGGGCCTGGAAACACCATATATTTT. It yields the protein CASRHGPGNTIYF. The rearrangement joins TRBV7-9 to TRBJ1-3; D call uncertain. CDR1 is SEHNR, CDR2 FQNEAQ, per germline (reference sequence). V dropped 6 bases and J dropped 2 bases, with 8 bases sitting between them. The CDR3 spans 13 residues.

V is TRBV9 and J is TRBJ2-2; no clear D. V was shortened by 2 bases and J by 2 bases, with 10 bases between the two germline ends. The CDR3 is 15 residues long. Germline CDR1 SGDLS, CDR2 YYNGEE. CDR3 loop: CASSVFPENTGELFF. The CDR3 nucleotides read TGTGCCAGCAGCGTCTTTCCCGAAAACACCGGGGAGCTGTTTTTT.

The genes are TRBV28 and TRBJ2-1; D might be TRBD1 (5 bases). Germline values: CDR1 MDHEN, CDR2 SYDVKM. V dropped 4 bases and J dropped 2 bases, with 9 bases sitting between them. The CDR3 loop spans 14 amino acids. The CDR3 coding sequence is TGTGCCAGCAGTTACAGGCGTCCCTACAATGAGCAGTTCTTC. Residues: CASSYRRPYNEQFF.

V usage is TRBV9 and J usage is TRBJ2-4, with D possibly matching TRBD2 (5 bases). The germline gives CDR1 SGDLS, CDR2 YYNGEE. The CDR3 is 16 amino acids. The V end lost 0 bases, the J end lost 0 bases, and 10 bases lay between the germline ends. CDR3 nucleotide sequence: TGTGCCAGCAGCGTAGCTCCTAGCCTAGCCAAAAACATTCAGTACTTC. As protein: CASSVAPSLAKNIQYF.

This chain uses TRBV5-4 with TRBJ1-2, with D possibly being TRBD1 (5 bases). This CDR3 comprises 15 residues. Germline CDR1 SGHNT, CDR2 YYREEE (reference sequence). V was trimmed by 4 bases and J by 6 bases, leaving 19 bases between them. CDR3 nucleotide sequence: TGTGCCAGCAGCCGCATCCGGGACGGAAATAATGGCTACACCTTC. Encoded protein: CASSRIRDGNNGYTF.

The chain combines TRBV9 with TRBJ2-3; tentative D call: TRBD1 (6 bases). The CDR3 is 14 amino acids. Trimming left V 2 bases short and J 5 bases short, with 12 bases between. Germline loops: CDR1 SGDLS, CDR2 YYNGEE. The CDR3 nucleotides are TGTGCCAGCAGCGTCGGACAGCCTGAAGATACGCAGTATTTT. Translating gives CASSVGQPEDTQYF. Looking up the rest from reference TRBV9 and TRBJ2-3 gives the full variable domain: DSGVTQTPKHLITATGQRVTLRCSPRSGDLSVYWYQQSLDQGLQFLIQYYNGEERAKGNILERFSAQQFPDLHSELNLSSLELGDSALYFCASSVGQPEDTQYFGPGTRLTVL.